The T cell receptor beta chain described here comes from a study of OX40 agonist ivuxolimab in advanced cancers. Study overall: It was ivuxolimab, an agonistic anti-OX40 (CD134) antibody, that patients were treated with.

Using immunoSEQ multiplex PCR, the repertoire was profiled, and TCRdb retains in-frame clones only, with some absent. The sample shows over 65,000 clones, 85% to 90% of them seen only once. This receptor was taken from an adult with an advanced solid tumor such as melanoma, head and neck, liver or kidney cancer. The specimen comprised CD4+ or CD8+ T cells sorted from blood, sampled in a trial of the OX40 agonist ivuxolimab.

CDR3 sequence (DNA): TGTGCCAGCAGCTCGACAGCGTCCTCTGGAAACACCATATATTTT. This translates into CASSSTASSGNTIYF. The V call is TRBV7-3, the J call TRBJ1-3, with D possibly matching TRBD1 (5 bases). The ends were cut back, 4 bases at V and 0 bases at J, with 10 bases in the middle. Looked up from germline, CDR1 is SGHTA and CDR2 is FQGTGA. The CDR3 is 15 amino acids.